This is a list of T cell receptor beta chains from one sample in a study of chemoradiotherapy in HPV16-positive cancers. The repertoire was sequenced with immunoSEQ multiplex PCR; TCRdb's copy has only in-frame clones and lacks some. The table shows roughly 1,400 clones, with 82% occurring only once. Material: tumor tissue, obtained from a patient who underwent chemoradiotherapy. The receptor set was obtained from a human donor with HPV-associated anogenital cancer. Each CDR3 is given with its conserved first and last residue. A D gene is named only where the DNA matches it firmly. The size entry is marked missing in some rows and otherwise reads once, few, many or a size class.

>TRBD1|TRBV5-4|15|TRBJ1-1|.
CASSGDRGMNTEAFF
TGTGCCAGCAGCGGGGACAGGGGGATGAACACTGAAGCTTTCTTT
>.|TRBV7-9|15|TRBJ2-1|.
CASSLLGLSYNEQFF
TGTGCCAGCAGCTTACTTGGGCTCAGCTACAATGAGCAGTTCTTC
>.|TRBV10-3|15|TRBJ2-6|.
CAISVGESGANVLTF
TGTGCCATCAGTGTAGGGGAGTCTGGGGCCAACGTCCTGACTTTC
>.|TRBV7-2|15|TRBJ2-1|.
CASIPPPDIYNEQFF
TGTGCCAGCATCCCCCCGCCCGATATCTACAATGAGCAGTTCTTC
>.|TRBV19|13|TRBJ1-1|.
CASSRISNTEAFF
TGTGCCAGTAGTAGGATATCGAACACTGAAGCTTTCTTT
>TRBD1|TRBV12-5|14|TRBJ1-1|few
CASGIGQGNTEAFF
TGTGCTAGTGGTATCGGACAGGGTAACACTGAAGCTTTCTTT
>TRBD1|TRBV28|15|TRBJ2-3|.
CASRRTGVGTDTQYF
TGTGCCAGCAGGCGCACAGGGGTAGGCACAGATACGCAGTATTTT
>TRBD2|TRBV4-2|16|TRBJ2-3|.
CASSQEMSGGADTQYF
TGTGCCAGCAGCCAAGAAATGAGCGGGGGGGCAGATACGCAGTATTTT
>.|TRBV14|15|TRBJ1-2|.
CASSPEGPRRYGYTF
TGTGCCAGCAGCCCGGAGGGACCCCGACGCTATGGCTACACCTTC
>.|TRBV15|15|TRBJ2-5|.
CATSRALGGQETQYF
TGTGCCACCAGCAGAGCCCTAGGGGGCCAAGAGACCCAGTACTTC
>.|TRBV6-6|13|TRBJ1-2|.
CASSYLGGQSDTF
TGTGCCAGCAGTTACCTCGGTGGACAGAGTGACACCTTC
>TRBD2|TRBV4-2|15|TRBJ2-5|.
CASSQLAGGQETQYF
TGTGCCAGCAGCCAACTAGCGGGGGGGCAAGAGACCCAGTACTTC
>.|TRBV7-2|13|TRBJ2-1|.
CASSFNEANEQFF
TGTGCCAGCAGCTTCAACGAGGCCAATGAGCAGTTCTTC
>TRBD2|TRBV7-9|16|TRBJ2-1|.
CASSFSGTLSYNEQFF
TGTGCCAGCAGCTTTAGCGGGACGCTCTCCTACAATGAGCAGTTCTTC
>.|TRBV19|14|TRBJ2-3|few
CASTFASGTDTQYF
TGTGCCAGTACATTCGCTAGCGGCACAGATACGCAGTATTTT
>.|TRBV5-1|15|TRBJ2-7|once
CASSLLGTVTYEQYF
TGCGCCAGCAGCTTGCTTGGGACGGTGACCTACGAGCAGTACTTC
>.|TRBV4-2|15|TRBJ1-4|few
CASSQDRGQGEKLFF
TGTGCCAGCAGCCAAGACCGGGGGCAGGGTGAAAAACTGTTTTTT
>TRBD2|TRBV2|15|TRBJ2-1|few
CASRDTGTSGNEQFF
TGTGCCAGCAGAGATACCGGGACTAGTGGCAATGAGCAGTTCTTC
>.|TRBV28|11|TRBJ1-3|once
CASSLGNTIYF
TGTGCCAGCAGTTTAGGAAACACCATATATTTT
>TRBD2|TRBV30|16|TRBJ2-3|.
CAWDNPPAGGPDTQYF
TGTGCCTGGGATAACCCCCCGGCGGGAGGGCCAGATACGCAGTATTTT
>.|TRBV6-6|13|TRBJ1-1|.
CASSYSSNTEAFF
TGTGCCAGCAGTTACTCTTCGAACACTGAGGCTTTCTTT
>.|TRBV19|13|TRBJ1-2|.
CASSMIANYGYTF
TGTGCCAGTAGTATGATCGCCAACTATGGCTACACCTTC
>TRBD2|TRBV6-4|16|TRBJ2-3|.
CASSDSGGGATDTQYF
TGTGCCAGCAGTGACTCGGGCGGGGGGGCCACAGATACGCAGTATTTT
>.|TRBV5-8|15|TRBJ2-1|.
CASSLGSGNYNEQFF
TGTGCCAGCAGCTTGGGTAGCGGAAACTACAATGAGCAGTTCTTC
>.|TRBV30|11|TRBJ2-7|.
CAWSPGAEQYF
TGTGCCTGGAGTCCGGGAGCCGAGCAGTACTTC
>.|TRBV4-2|14|TRBJ2-3|.
CASSQDLRVDTQYF
TGTGCCAGCAGCCAAGATCTGCGAGTAGATACGCAGTATTTT
>.|TRBV30|16|TRBJ1-2|.
CAWSRGRVGNNYGYTF
TGTGCCTGGAGCAGAGGGCGGGTAGGGAACAACTATGGCTACACCTTC
>.|TRBV7-2|13|TRBJ1-5|.
CASSLWSEQPQHF
TGTGCCAGCAGCTTATGGAGCGAACAGCCCCAGCATTTT
>.|TRBV5-4|13|TRBJ1-1|.
CASSLDLGAEAFF
TGTGCCAGCAGCTTGGATTTGGGGGCTGAAGCTTTCTTT
>.|TRBV6-6|13|TRBJ2-7|few
CASSYERAYEQYF
TGTGCCAGCAGTTACGAGAGAGCATACGAGCAGTACTTC
>.|TRBV27|15|TRBJ2-5|.
CASSRDWTGQETQYF
TGTGCCAGCAGTCGGGACTGGACCGGACAAGAGACCCAGTACTTC
>.|TRBV4-3|19|TRBJ2-2|.
CASSLGSRGSQGSTGELFF
TGCGCCAGCAGCCTGGGGTCCCGGGGTTCACAGGGAAGCACCGGGGAGCTGTTTTTT
>.|TRBV14|15|TRBJ1-1|.
CASSQEGGWNTEAFF
TGTGCCAGCAGCCAAGAAGGGGGGTGGAACACTGAAGCTTTCTTT
>.|TRBV6-1|15|TRBJ1-3|.
CASSDLAGTGNTIYF
TGTGCCAGCAGTGATCTGGCCGGAACTGGAAACACCATATATTTT
>.|TRBV7-9|14|TRBJ1-1|.
CASSLGGENTEAFF
TGTGCCAGCAGCTTAGGGGGGGAAAACACTGAAGCTTTCTTT
>TRBD1|TRBV7-2|14|TRBJ1-6|.
CASRTGTGDSPLHF
TGTGCCAGCAGAACCGGGACAGGGGATTCACCCCTCCACTTT
>.|TRBV6-5|15|TRBJ1-2|.
CASSLGHKANYGYTF
TGTGCCAGCAGTCTCGGACATAAAGCTAACTATGGCTACACCTTC
>.|TRBV7-9|15|TRBJ1-2|few
CASSSQRAGTYGYTF
TGTGCCAGCAGCTCCCAACGGGCAGGGACGTATGGCTACACCTTC
>TRBD2|TRBV4-2|16|TRBJ2-3|.
CASGGLAAPGTDTQYF
TGTGCCAGCGGTGGACTAGCGGCCCCAGGCACAGATACGCAGTATTTT
>.|TRBV11-2|16|TRBJ1-3|.
CASSFGALGSGNTIYF
TGTGCCAGCAGCTTCGGGGCGCTTGGGAGTGGAAACACCATATATTTT
>.|TRBV7-9|16|TRBJ1-5|.
CASSLEAGISNQPQHF
TGTGCCAGCAGCTTAGAAGCGGGTATAAGCAATCAGCCCCAGCATTTT
>TRBD1|TRBV7-2|14|TRBJ1-3|.
CASSTQQGGNTIYF
TGTGCCAGCAGCACCCAACAGGGGGGAAACACCATATATTTT
>.|TRBV7-3|16|TRBJ2-1|.
CASSLGSLTAYNEQFF
TGTGCCAGCAGCTTAGGGAGTCTAACAGCCTACAATGAGCAGTTCTTC
>.|TRBV29-1|12|TRBJ1-1|.
CSVVVESTEAFF
TGCAGCGTTGTTGTCGAGAGCACTGAAGCTTTCTTT
>.|TRBV4-3|14|TRBJ2-1|.
CASSQVLVGNEQFF
TGCGCCAGCAGCCAAGTTCTCGTGGGCAATGAGCAGTTCTTC
>.|TRBV7-9|15|TRBJ1-2|.
CASSSGVSTLGGDTF
TGTGCCAGCAGCTCCGGAGTGAGCACGCTCGGAGGTGACACCTTC
>TRBD2|TRBV4-1|18|TRBJ2-1|.
CASSQDLEAGGSYNEQFF
TGCGCCAGCAGCCAAGATCTTGAAGCGGGGGGATCCTACAATGAGCAGTTCTTC